Each of the 2 T cell receptor beta chains below was sequenced from the same sample in a study of OX40 agonist ivuxolimab in advanced cancers. Library construction relied on the immunoSEQ multiplex PCR assay. TCRdb re-hosts the immuneACCESS table, in-frame sequences only. Its copies lack some clones; in the studies checked, an unresolved V gene accounts for under half of them, and the cause for the rest is not known. The sample data list tens of thousands of clones, and 89% of these were observed just once. Of the sample, 0.33% falls within the top ten clones. Sample: CD4+ or CD8+ T cells sorted from blood, taken in a trial of the OX40 agonist ivuxolimab. The receptors stem from an adult with an advanced solid tumor such as melanoma, head and neck, liver or kidney cancer.

J is TRBJ2-5 and V is TRBV19; 7 bases agree with TRBD1. The V gene's germline CDR1 is LNHDA and CDR2 SQIVND (reference sequence). This CDR3 is built from 13 residues. Trimming at V came to 6 bases and at J to 7 bases, leaving 8 bases not matched to a gene. The CDR3 is CASRPGQVGTQYF. CDR3 coding DNA: TGTGCCAGTAGACCCGGACAGGTCGGGACCCAGTACTTC.

The chain couples TRBV14 to TRBJ2-2, with a possible D match to TRBD2 (5 bases). V lost 4 bases and J 1 base, leaving 7 bases between the germline ends. Germline CDR1 SGHDN, CDR2 FVKESK. The CDR3 length is 14 residues. CDR3 amino acids: CASSPRVNTGELFF. In DNA form, the CDR3 reads TGTGCCAGCAGCCCGCGGGTGAACACCGGGGAGCTGTTTTTT.